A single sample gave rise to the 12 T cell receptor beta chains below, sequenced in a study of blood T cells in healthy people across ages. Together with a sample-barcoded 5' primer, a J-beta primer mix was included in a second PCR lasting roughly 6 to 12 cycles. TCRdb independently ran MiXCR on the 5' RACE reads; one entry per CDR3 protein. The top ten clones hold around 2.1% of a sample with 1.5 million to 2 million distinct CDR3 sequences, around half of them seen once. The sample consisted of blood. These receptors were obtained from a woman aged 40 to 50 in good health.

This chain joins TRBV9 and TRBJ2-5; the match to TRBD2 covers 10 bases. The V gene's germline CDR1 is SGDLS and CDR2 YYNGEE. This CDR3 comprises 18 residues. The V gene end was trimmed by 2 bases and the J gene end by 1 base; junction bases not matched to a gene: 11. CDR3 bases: TGTGCCAGCAGCGTGACGTTAGGGAGCGGGGGGGCCCAAGAGACCCAGTACTTC. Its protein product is CASSVTLGSGGAQETQYF.

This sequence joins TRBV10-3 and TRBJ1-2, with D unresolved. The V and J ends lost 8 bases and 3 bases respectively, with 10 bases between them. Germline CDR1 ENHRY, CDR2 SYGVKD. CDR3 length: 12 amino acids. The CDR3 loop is CAIQDPYYGYTF. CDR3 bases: TGTGCCATCCAGGATCCTTACTATGGCTACACCTTC.

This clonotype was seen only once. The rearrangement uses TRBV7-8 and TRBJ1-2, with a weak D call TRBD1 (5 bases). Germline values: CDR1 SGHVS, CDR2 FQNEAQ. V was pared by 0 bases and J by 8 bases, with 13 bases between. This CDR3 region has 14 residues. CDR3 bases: TGTGCCAGCAGCTTAGCTCCAGGGTGGTGGGGCTACACCTTC. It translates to CASSLAPGWWGYTF.

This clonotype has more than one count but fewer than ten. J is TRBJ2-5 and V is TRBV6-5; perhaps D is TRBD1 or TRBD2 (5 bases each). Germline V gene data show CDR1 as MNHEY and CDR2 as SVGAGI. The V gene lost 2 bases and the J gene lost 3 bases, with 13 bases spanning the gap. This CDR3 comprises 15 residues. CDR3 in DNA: TGTGCCAGCAGTTACCAGGGCTCGGGGAAAGAGACCCAGTACTTC. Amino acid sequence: CASSYQGSGKETQYF.

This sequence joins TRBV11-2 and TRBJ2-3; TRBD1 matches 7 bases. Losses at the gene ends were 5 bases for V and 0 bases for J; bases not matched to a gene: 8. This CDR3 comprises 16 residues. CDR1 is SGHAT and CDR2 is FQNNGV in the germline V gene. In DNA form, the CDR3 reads TGTGCCAGCAGCAAGGTGTCAGGGGGTAGCACAGATACGCAGTATTTT. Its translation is CASSKVSGGSTDTQYF.

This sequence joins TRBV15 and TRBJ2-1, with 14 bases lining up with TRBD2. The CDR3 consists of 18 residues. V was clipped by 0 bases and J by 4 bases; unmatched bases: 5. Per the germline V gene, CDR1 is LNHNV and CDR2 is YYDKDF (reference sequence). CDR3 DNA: TGTGCCACCAGCAGAGATGGGACTAGCGGGGGCCAATACAATGAGCAGTTCTTC. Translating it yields CATSRDGTSGGQYNEQFF.

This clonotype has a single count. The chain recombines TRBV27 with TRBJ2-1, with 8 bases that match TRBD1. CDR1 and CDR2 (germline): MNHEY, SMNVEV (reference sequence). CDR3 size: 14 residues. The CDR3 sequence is CACSTGQAYNEQFF. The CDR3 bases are TGTGCGTGCTCGACGGGACAGGCCTACAATGAGCAGTTCTTC.

The CDR3 spells CASGQEKLSGIYGYTF. The CDR3 bases are TGCGCCAGCGGTCAAGAGAAACTCTCGGGGATATATGGCTACACCTTC. The rearrangement links TRBV4-3 to TRBJ1-2; D ambiguous. V was cut by 8 bases and J by 5 bases, with 24 bases left in between. The CDR3 is 16 residues long. From germline, CDR1 is LGHNA and CDR2 YSLEER.

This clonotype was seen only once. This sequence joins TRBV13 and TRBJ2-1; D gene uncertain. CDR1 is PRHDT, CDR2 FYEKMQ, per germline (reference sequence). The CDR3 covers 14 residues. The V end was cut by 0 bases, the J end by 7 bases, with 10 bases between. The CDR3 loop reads CASSLGKLWNEQFF. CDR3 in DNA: TGTGCCAGCAGCTTAGGCAAGCTGTGGAATGAGCAGTTCTTC.

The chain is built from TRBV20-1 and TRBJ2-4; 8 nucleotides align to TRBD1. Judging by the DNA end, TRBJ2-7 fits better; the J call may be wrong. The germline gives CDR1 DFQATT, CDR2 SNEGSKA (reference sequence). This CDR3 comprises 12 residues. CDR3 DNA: TGCAGTGCTGGTCAGGGGGCCAGCGAGCAGTACTTC. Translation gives CSAGQGASEQYF.

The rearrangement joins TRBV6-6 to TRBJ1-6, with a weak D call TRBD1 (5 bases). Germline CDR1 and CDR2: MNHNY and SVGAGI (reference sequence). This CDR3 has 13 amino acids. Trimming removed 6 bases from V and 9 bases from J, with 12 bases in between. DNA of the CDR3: TGTGCCAGCAGCTCTTTGGGGCTTTCACCCCTCCACTTT. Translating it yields CASSSLGLSPLHF.

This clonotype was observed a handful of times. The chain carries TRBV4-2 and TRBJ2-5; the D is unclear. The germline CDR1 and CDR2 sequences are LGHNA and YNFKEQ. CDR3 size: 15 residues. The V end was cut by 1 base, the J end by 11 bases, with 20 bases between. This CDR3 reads CASSQGPLVDSEQYF. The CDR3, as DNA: TGTGCCAGCAGCCAAGGGCCTCTAGTCGACTCTGAGCAGTACTTC.